Listed here are 12 T cell receptor beta chains from one sample, sequenced in a study of identical twins. MiXCR, run by TCRdb on the 5' RACE reads, gives a single entry per CDR3 protein. This sample has around 530,000 distinct CDR3 sequences; 15% occur once, and the top ten carry 0.44%. These data also formed part of another study, on yellow fever vaccine responses in identical twins.

The sequencing input was CD4+ T cells sorted from blood. The receptors were gathered from a woman under 30 in good health.

This clonotype turned up a few times. This sequence joins TRBV3-1 and TRBJ2-1, with TRBD2 matching 9 bases. CDR3 size: 14 residues. Germline assignment: CDR1 LGHDT and CDR2 YNNKEL (reference sequence). V lost 4 bases, J lost 2 bases, and 0 bases stayed unmatched. The CDR3 nucleotides are TGTGCCAGCAGCCCTAGCGGGGCCTACAATGAGCAGTTCTTC. This sequence encodes CASSPSGAYNEQFF.

There are a few counts of this clonotype. The rearrangement joins TRBV15 to TRBJ2-5, with 8 bases fitting TRBD1. The ends lost 0 bases at V and 4 bases at J; junction bases unmatched: 4. The germline V gene encodes CDR1 LNHNV and CDR2 YYDKDF (reference sequence). The CDR3 is made up of 15 amino acids. As DNA, the CDR3 is TGTGCCACCAGCAGAGATGGGACAGGCGGAGAGACCCAGTACTTC. It yields the protein CATSRDGTGGETQYF.

The rearrangement links TRBV7-9 to TRBJ1-1; D perhaps matches TRBD1 (6 bases). The CDR3 covers 17 residues. Per the germline V gene, CDR1 is SEHNR and CDR2 is FQNEAQ (reference sequence). Trimming shortened V by 5 bases and J by 3 bases, and 22 bases separated the two germline ends. In DNA form, the CDR3 reads TGTGCCAGCAGCACATCGTACCCAGGGGCCGGGGACACTGAAGCTTTCTTT. Translated, it gives CASSTSYPGAGDTEAFF.

This clonotype was observed a handful of times. This chain links TRBV9 with TRBJ2-1, with D unclear. The CDR3 loop spans 18 amino acids. In germline, CDR1 is SGDLS, CDR2 YYNGEE. V was trimmed by 0 bases and J by 0 bases, leaving 16 bases between them. The CDR3 here is CASSVAISPLSSYNEQFF. The DNA for the CDR3 is TGTGCCAGCAGCGTAGCTATTAGCCCGCTCAGCTCCTACAATGAGCAGTTCTTC.

This clonotype was seen only a few times. The chain joins TRBV3-1 to TRBJ2-3; 10 nucleotides align to TRBD2. Germline CDR1 reads LGHDT; CDR2 reads YNNKEL (reference sequence). V lost 0 bases, J lost 2 bases, and 8 bases stayed unmatched. The CDR3 totals 18 residues. CDR3 coding DNA: TGTGCCAGCAGCCAAGATGGCTTCCTAGCGGGGGCCACAGATACGCAGTATTTT. Translated: CASSQDGFLAGATDTQYF.

This chain uses TRBV6-5 with TRBJ2-3; a possible D gene is TRBD2 (5 bases). Germline-derived CDR1 and CDR2 are MNHEY and SVGAGI. This CDR3 has 16 amino acids. V dropped 0 bases and J dropped 5 bases, with 15 bases sitting between them. The chain's CDR3 is CASSYSGRPIGDTQYF. The CDR3, as DNA: TGTGCCAGCAGTTACTCGGGGAGACCTATCGGAGATACGCAGTATTTT.

This chain uses TRBV7-9 with TRBJ2-7; TRBD2 matches 8 bases. The germline gives CDR1 SEHNR, CDR2 FQNEAQ (reference sequence). Trimming took 5 bases from V and 2 from J; bases not matched to a gene: 8. This CDR3 has 15 residues. The CDR3 nucleotides are TGTGCCAGCAGCGCCGGGACTAGTGTTACCTACGAGCAGTACTTC. This translates into CASSAGTSVTYEQYF.

The rearrangement uses TRBV6-1 and TRBJ1-2; possibly TRBD1 for D (5 bases). The CDR3 is made up of 14 amino acids. CDR1 and CDR2 from the germline V gene are MNHNS and SASEGT. V was cut by 2 bases and J by 7 bases, with 14 bases left in between. CDR3 in amino acids: CASSESGTFSGYTF. The CDR3 DNA is TGTGCCAGCAGTGAAAGTGGGACGTTTTCTGGCTACACCTTC.

In this sample, this clonotype turned up a few times. V is TRBV12-3 or TRBV12-4 and J is TRBJ2-2; no reliable D call. Trimming took off 6 bases at V and 6 bases at J, with 17 bases between the two ends. This CDR3 region has 15 residues. CDR3 loop: CASSLQGRIPGELFF. The CDR3 DNA reads TGTGCCAGCAGCCTCCAAGGCAGGATACCCGGGGAGCTGTTTTTT.

This clonotype has a handful of counts. This chain uses TRBV18 with TRBJ2-1; 8 nucleotides agree with TRBD2. The CDR3 covers 16 residues. Germline V gene sequence: CDR1 KGHSH, CDR2 LQKENI. Trimming cost V 3 bases and J 8 bases; bases outside gene matches: 12. The CDR3 coding sequence is TGTGCCAGCTCACCCAGCGGGGGCCTCATCGTGGATGAGCAGTTCTTC. Translating it yields CASSPSGGLIVDEQFF.

The chain couples TRBV20-1 to TRBJ2-7; D not resolved. V was clipped by 6 bases and J by 4 bases, with 13 bases between them. This CDR3 comprises 12 residues. The germline gives CDR1 DFQATT, CDR2 SNEGSKA (reference sequence). The CDR3 region has the DNA TGCAGTGCCACCGTTGGGCCTTACGAGCAGTACGTC. This gives the protein CSATVGPYEQYV.

This clonotype was seen repeatedly, ten times or more. One junction end does not reproduce the germline sequence, and a read error may be involved. The chain recombines TRBV5-1 with TRBJ2-1, with 12 bases aligning to TRBD2. This CDR3 is built from 15 residues. Germline CDR1 reads SGHRS; CDR2 reads YFSETQ. Written as DNA, the CDR3 is TGTGCCAGCAGCCCGACTAGCGGGGGCTACAATGAGCAGTTCTTC. Translating gives CASSPTSGGYNEQFF.